The 23 T cell receptor beta chains in this list originate from one sample, sequenced in a study of T cell responses to AZD1222 COVID-19 vaccine. The table came from immunoSEQ multiplex PCR; TCRdb's copy has only in-frame clones and leaves some out. The sample records 100,000 to 150,000 clones, approximately 92% being singletons. Sequencing used peripheral blood, obtained on day 0 of AZD1222 vaccination. These receptors were taken from an adult in good health.

On this clone itself: Other DNA sequences from this sample encode an identical CDR3 as well. The rearrangement links TRBV5-1 to TRBJ2-3; 7 positions agree with TRBD1. Germline loops: CDR1 SGHRS, CDR2 YFSETQ. This CDR3 spans 14 amino acids. The J segment lost 0 bases and the V segment lost 7 bases, leaving 5 bases of the junction unmatched. The CDR3 sequence: CASSLGQSTDTQYF. In DNA form, the CDR3 reads TGCGCCAGCTCCCTGGGACAGAGCACAGATACGCAGTATTTT.

The chain links TRBV2 to TRBJ1-5; TRBD1 agrees at 7 bases. The ends lost 8 bases at V and 4 bases at J; junction bases unmatched: 8. Germline V lookup: CDR1 SNHLY, CDR2 FYNNEI. This CDR3 region has 14 residues. The CDR3 reads CASDQQGLNQPQHF. The CDR3 nucleotides are TGTGCCAGCGACCAACAGGGGCTGAATCAGCCCCAGCATTTT. Full variable domain (remainder filled in from reference TRBV2 and TRBJ1-5): EPEVTQTPSHQVTQMGQEVILRCVPISNHLYFYWYRQILGQKVEFLVSFYNNEISEKSEIFDDQFSVERPDGSNFTLKIRSTKLEDSAMYFCASDQQGLNQPQHFGDGTRLSIL.

The chain is built from TRBV30 and TRBJ1-5; TRBD1 matches at 8 bases. The CDR3 spans 13 residues. Germline V gene lookup returns CDR1 GTSNPN and CDR2 SVGIG (reference sequence). The junction had 3 bases not matched to a gene; V was cut back by 6 bases and J by 2 bases. This CDR3 is CACDRGGNQPQHF. The DNA of the CDR3 is TGTGCCTGCGACAGGGGCGGCAATCAGCCCCAGCATTTT.

The chain is built from TRBV2 and TRBJ2-3; 9 bases agree with TRBD1. This CDR3 comprises 12 residues. V was pared by 11 bases and J by 5 bases, with 5 bases of the junction left unmatched. Germline V gene data show CDR1 as SNHLY and CDR2 as FYNNEI. The DNA for the CDR3 is TGTGCCGAGACAGGGGGTGAAGATACGCAGTATTTT. Its translation: CAETGGEDTQYF.

The rearrangement joins TRBV5-1 to TRBJ2-1; TRBD2 agrees at 12 bases. Germline V gene sequence: CDR1 SGHRS, CDR2 YFSETQ. The V segment lost 2 bases and the J segment 5 bases; nucleotides outside the gene matches: 2. This CDR3 has 15 amino acids. CDR3 coding DNA: TGCGCCAGCAGCTTACTAGCGGGAGGAGACAATGAGCAGTTCTTC. This encodes CASSLLAGGDNEQFF.

This chain joins TRBV5-1 and TRBJ2-5; the D gene is possibly TRBD1 (6 bases). CDR3 length: 15 residues. V was shortened by 0 bases and J by 5 bases, with 14 bases between the two germline ends. The V gene's germline CDR1 is SGHRS and CDR2 YFSETQ. CDR3 nucleotides: TGCGCCAGCAGCTTGGGAGGGGGAGAGTCGGAGACCCAGTACTTC. This codes for CASSLGGGESETQYF.

The chain joins TRBV27 to TRBJ2-5; 9 nucleotides agree with TRBD1. CDR1 is MNHEY and CDR2 is SMNVEV in the germline V gene (reference sequence). With 4 bases clipped from V and 5 bases from J, the junction kept 5 bases outside the gene matches. This CDR3 has 14 residues. CDR3 coding DNA: TGTGCCAGCAGTTCTAGGACAGGGGTGGAGACCCAGTACTTC. This codes for CASSSRTGVETQYF.

The chain combines TRBV6-5 with TRBJ2-7, with 7 bases that match TRBD1. Losses at the gene ends were 5 bases for V and 5 bases for J; bases not matched to a gene: 9. Germline CDR1 and CDR2: MNHEY and SVGAGI. There are 14 residues in the CDR3. In DNA, the CDR3 is TGTGCCAGCAGTCCCCCGACAGGGTCCCACGAGCAGTACTTC. It is translated as CASSPPTGSHEQYF.

This chain connects TRBV28 to TRBJ1-4; 8 bases are shared with TRBD1. Germline V gene data show CDR1 as MDHEN and CDR2 as SYDVKM. This CDR3 contains 14 residues. V trimming: 6 bases; J trimming: 7 bases; junction bases outside the gene matches: 7. The CDR3: CASSHGQGGEKLFF. The CDR3 DNA sequence: TGTGCCAGCAGCCACGGACAGGGAGGTGAAAAACTGTTTTTT.

V usage is TRBV2 and J usage is TRBJ1-1, with no clear D. The germline gives CDR1 SNHLY, CDR2 FYNNEI. This CDR3 has 15 amino acids. V was pared by 6 bases and J by 4 bases, with 18 bases between. Here the CDR3 reads CASRPLLTEGTEAFF. The CDR3 DNA follows: TGTGCCAGCAGGCCACTACTTACAGAGGGCACTGAAGCTTTCTTT.

The chain uses TRBV28 and TRBJ2-4; D possibly corresponds to TRBD2 (5 bases). Germline V CDR1 and CDR2: MDHEN, SYDVKM. V was cut by 5 bases and J by 5 bases, with 19 bases left in between. The CDR3 length is 16 residues. This CDR3 reads CASSLGPGWRQNIQYF. DNA for the CDR3: TGTGCCAGCAGTCTCGGCCCCGGGTGGAGGCAAAACATTCAGTACTTC.

CDR3 DNA sequence: TGTGCCATCAGTGAGGGTTTAGGGGCCACCGGGGAGCTGTTTTTT. Translation: CAISEGLGATGELFF. The rearrangement uses TRBV10-3 and TRBJ2-2, with D possibly being TRBD1 (5 bases). The V gene lost 2 bases and the J gene lost 4 bases, with 11 bases spanning the gap. CDR3 length: 15 residues. Germline V gene lookup returns CDR1 ENHRY and CDR2 SYGVKD.

The chain is built from TRBV7-2 and TRBJ2-1; no clear D gene. Trimming pared 2 bases from V and 7 bases from J, leaving 9 bases between. Germline CDR1 and CDR2: SGHTA and FQGNSA. The CDR3 is 13 amino acids. As DNA, the CDR3 is TGTGCCAGCAGCTTATATGGCTTGAATGAGCAGTTCTTC. This translates into CASSLYGLNEQFF.

The chain is built from TRBV5-1 and TRBJ2-6; D ambiguous. The germline V gene encodes CDR1 SGHRS and CDR2 YFSETQ. The CDR3 runs to 14 residues. V lost 4 bases, J lost 2 bases, and 7 bases lay in between. This CDR3 reads CASSPATGANVLTF. The CDR3 bases are TGCGCCAGCAGCCCGGCTACTGGGGCCAACGTCCTGACTTTC.

The rearrangement links TRBV5-1 to TRBJ2-5; 9 nucleotides agree with TRBD1. The V and J ends lost 0 bases and 4 bases, in that order; junction bases with no gene match: 4. Germline CDR1 and CDR2: SGHRS and YFSETQ. The CDR3 length is 15 residues. CDR3 nucleotides: TGCGCCAGCAGCTTGGACACAGGGGGCGTAGAGACCCAGTACTTC. As protein: CASSLDTGGVETQYF.

This clone is categorized as medium-sized. This chain connects TRBV5-4 to TRBJ2-7; 8 bases line up with TRBD1. V was pared by 2 bases and J by 2 bases, with 3 bases of the junction left unmatched. Germline V gene data show CDR1 as SGHNT and CDR2 as YYREEE (reference sequence). CDR3 length: 14 residues. CDR3 amino acids: CASSLTQGAYEQYF. CDR3 coding DNA: TGTGCCAGCAGCTTAACACAGGGGGCCTACGAGCAGTACTTC.

The chain combines TRBV29-1 with TRBJ1-4; D might be TRBD1 (5 bases). Germline V gives CDR1 SQVTM, CDR2 ANQGSEA. This CDR3 is built from 14 residues. The V and J ends lost 6 bases and 5 bases respectively, with 16 bases between them. In nucleotides, the CDR3 is TGCAGCGTATCTTCCGGGACGGTGAATGAAAAACTGTTTTTT. It codes for CSVSSGTVNEKLFF.

The chain couples TRBV6-6 to TRBJ2-2; D not resolved. The CDR3 has 14 amino acids. Germline CDR1 MNHNY, CDR2 SVGAGI (reference sequence). V was trimmed by 2 bases and J by 8 bases, leaving 12 bases between them. The CDR3 here is CASSYDRSAGELFF. CDR3 nucleotide sequence: TGTGCCAGCAGTTACGACCGCTCGGCTGGGGAGCTGTTTTTT.

This rearrangement joins TRBV20-1 to TRBJ2-1; 7 nucleotides match TRBD1. The germline V gene has CDR1 DFQATT and CDR2 SNEGSKA (reference sequence). This CDR3 spans 11 amino acids. V gave up 5 bases and J gave up 7 bases; unmatched junction bases: 2. CDR3 in DNA: TGCAGTGCTGGGGACAGAAATGAGCAGTTCTTC. It encodes CSAGDRNEQFF.

This sequence joins TRBV28 and TRBJ1-2; D gene unclear. The CDR3 covers 15 residues. V lost 3 bases, J lost 3 bases, and 14 bases lay in between. CDR1 and CDR2 (germline): MDHEN, SYDVKM. CDR3 DNA sequence: TGTGCCAGCAGTTTTGTCAGGTCGAAGGACTATGGCTACACCTTC. Its translation is CASSFVRSKDYGYTF.

The chain carries TRBV11-2 and TRBJ2-3, with D possibly being TRBD2 (5 bases). The CDR3 contains 13 residues. Germline V gene data show CDR1 as SGHAT and CDR2 as FQNNGV. Trimming removed 5 bases at V and 0 bases at J, with 6 bases between. The CDR3 here is CASSLASTDTQYF. The CDR3 bases are TGTGCCAGCAGCCTAGCTAGCACAGATACGCAGTATTTT.

The rearrangement links TRBV4-1 to TRBJ1-6, with 7 bases matching TRBD1. The CDR3 totals 15 residues. The germline gives CDR1 MGHRA, CDR2 YSYEKL. V dropped 0 bases and J dropped 12; count of bases not matched to a gene: 8. CDR3 protein: CASSQDRPWTGPLHF. As DNA, the CDR3 is TGCGCCAGCAGCCAAGATAGGCCCTGGACAGGACCCCTCCACTTT.

This clone was seen once. The J gene is TRBJ1-2, the V gene TRBV2, with TRBD1 matching over 7 bases. CDR1 is SNHLY and CDR2 is FYNNEI in the germline V gene. V gave up 0 bases and J gave up 9 bases; unmatched junction bases: 10. The CDR3 spans 15 residues. CDR3 sequence reads: CASSEAGQWAKSYTF. The CDR3 nucleotides read TGTGCCAGCAGTGAAGCGGGACAGTGGGCTAAGAGCTACACCTTC.